This T cell receptor (beta chain) appears in the sequencing data of a study of CD8+ T cells in alopecia areata. Study summary: Treated patients were scored for severity by percent of scalp affected.

Treatment given: oral pan-JAK inhibitor, 5-10 mg twice daily. Reverse transcribed after extraction, RNA yielded cDNA as the sequencing template. Using immunoSEQ multiplex PCR, the repertoire was profiled, and TCRdb retains in-frame clones only, with some absent. Of approximately 210,000 clones listed, over 60% are singletons. The CDR3 spans 16 residues. Trimming removed 5 bases from V and 12 bases from J, with 26 bases in between. From germline, CDR1 is SGHTA and CDR2 FQGNSA. The specimen comprised CD4+ T cells sorted from blood, sampled at week 4, from a patient treated with tofacitinib. V is TRBV7-2 and J is TRBJ2-1; either TRBD1 or TRBD2 may fit D (5 bases each). This receptor was obtained from a human donor with alopecia areata. The CDR3 nucleotides are TGTGCCAGCAGCCAGACCGGGACGGCCTCGATCATCGGGCAGTTCTTC. Amino acids: CASSQTGTASIIGQFF.